One T cell receptor (beta chain) is described in this entry. This entry belongs to a study of blood T cell repertoires in COVID-19. TCRdb keeps only in-frame clones here, not all; method: immunoSEQ multiplex PCR. The sample has 95,000 to 150,000 clones, 75% to 80% seen once. The germline V gene has CDR1 SGHVS and CDR2 FNYEAQ. The CDR3 sequence is 15 residues long. V dropped 0 bases and J dropped 4 bases, with 12 bases sitting between them. The source is a human donor in a cohort sampled during active COVID-19. Specimen: peripheral blood. V and J are TRBV7-6 and TRBJ2-5; possibly TRBD1 for D (5 bases). The CDR3 bases are TGTGCCAGCAGCTTAGCGATTCAGGGTTCAGAGACCCAGTACTTC. Its translation is CASSLAIQGSETQYF.